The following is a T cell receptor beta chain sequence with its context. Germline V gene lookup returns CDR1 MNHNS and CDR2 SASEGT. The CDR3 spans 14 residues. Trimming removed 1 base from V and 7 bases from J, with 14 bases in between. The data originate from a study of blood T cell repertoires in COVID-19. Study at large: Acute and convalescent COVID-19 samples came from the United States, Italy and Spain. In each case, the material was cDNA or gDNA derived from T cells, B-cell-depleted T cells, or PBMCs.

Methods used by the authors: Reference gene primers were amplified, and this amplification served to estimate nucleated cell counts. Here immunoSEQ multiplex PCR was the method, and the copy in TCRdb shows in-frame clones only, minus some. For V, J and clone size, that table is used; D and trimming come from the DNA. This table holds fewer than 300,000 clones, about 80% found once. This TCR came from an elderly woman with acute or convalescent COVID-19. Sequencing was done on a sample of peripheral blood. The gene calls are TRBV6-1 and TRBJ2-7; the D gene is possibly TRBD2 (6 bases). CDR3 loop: CASSEGRGGKEQYF. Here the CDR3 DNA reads TGTGCCAGCAGTGAAGGGCGGGGAGGAAAAGAGCAGTACTTC.